A selection of T cell receptor beta chains follows, all from one sample in a study of T cell responses to AZD1222 COVID-19 vaccine. TCRdb's copy holds only in-frame clones and misses some; the assay was immunoSEQ multiplex PCR. The repertoire holds some 150,000 clones, with approximately 88% as singletons. Sequencing used peripheral blood, obtained 28 days after the second AZD1222 dose. Receptors originate from an adult who received the AZD1222 COVID-19 vaccine. CDR3s include the opening cysteine and the closing phenylalanine or tryptophan. A D gene is named only where the DNA matches it firmly. Size is omitted from some rows. Given values are once, few, many or a class for expanded clones.

d_gene	v_gene	j_gene	abundance	CDR3nt	CDR3aa
NA	TRBV2	TRBJ1-1	NA	TGTGCCAGCAGATACGGGACGGAGAACACTGAAGCTTTCTTT	CASRYGTENTEAFF
NA	TRBV6-5	TRBJ2-6	NA	TGTGCCAGCAGCCTAGTCGCTGGGGCCAACGTCCTGACTTTC	CASSLVAGANVLTF
NA	TRBV7-9	TRBJ1-1	NA	TGTGCCAGCAGCTTAGCGGGTGTCGGCACTGAAGCTTTCTTT	CASSLAGVGTEAFF
NA	TRBV3-1/TRBV3-2	TRBJ1-6	NA	TGTGCCAGCAGCCAACGGGGGAGCTCCTATAATTCACCCCTCCACTTT	CASSQRGSSYNSPLHF
TRBD2	TRBV11-2	TRBJ2-5	NA	TGTGCCAGCAGCCGCGCCCCGGGGGGGGAGACCCAGTACTTC	CASSRAPGGETQYF
NA	TRBV10-3	TRBJ1-2	NA	TGTGCCATCATGACAGCGAGTCTTAACTATGGCTACACCTTC	CAIMTASLNYGYTF
NA	TRBV18	TRBJ2-7	few	TGTGCCAGCTCACTCCAGGGATCCGAGCAGTACTTC	CASSLQGSEQYF
NA	TRBV21-1	TRBJ1-4	NA	TGTGCCAGCTCAAAGGGGGGGAGCCGCGAAAAACTGTTTTTT	CASSKGGSREKLFF
NA	TRBV27	TRBJ2-3	NA	TGTGCCAGCAATCCTAGGTTTGATCGGGGAGATACGCAGTATTTT	CASNPRFDRGDTQYF
NA	TRBV14	TRBJ1-6	once	TGTGCCAGCAGCCAAGAGGACGCTAGGAGGTCACCCCTCCACTTT	CASSQEDARRSPLHF
NA	TRBV6-5	TRBJ1-2	NA	TGTGCCAGCAGCCTGGGACCGTACTATGGCTACACCTTC	CASSLGPYYGYTF
NA	TRBV11-1	TRBJ2-5	NA	TGTGCCAGCAGCCCCTTCGGGAACCAAGAGACCCAGTACTTC	CASSPFGNQETQYF
NA	TRBV6-6	TRBJ2-2	NA	TGTGCCAGCAGTTACTTAACCGGGGAGCTGTTTTTT	CASSYLTGELFF
TRBD1	TRBV11-2	TRBJ2-7	NA	TGTGCCAGCAGCGCGACAGGGGTGTCTTCCTCGGGAGAGCAGTACTTC	CASSATGVSSSGEQYF
TRBD2	TRBV27	TRBJ2-3	NA	TGTGCCAGCAGTTTCTCCGACCTAGCGGGGGGCACAGATACGCAGTATTTT	CASSFSDLAGGTDTQYF
NA	TRBV12-5	TRBJ1-1	NA	TGTGCTAGTGGTCTTGTGACTGAAGCTTTCTTT	CASGLVTEAFF
TRBD1	TRBV3-1/TRBV3-2	TRBJ1-2	NA	TGTGCCAGCAGCCCAAGAGAGGGCAGGGGGAACGGCTACACCTTC	CASSPREGRGNGYTF
NA	TRBV19	TRBJ2-1	NA	TGTGCCAGTAGTATTAGGGGGAACGATGAGCAGTTCTTC	CASSIRGNDEQFF
TRBD1	TRBV3-1/TRBV3-2	TRBJ2-5	NA	TGTGCCAGCAGCCAGAGACAGGGGGCGAAGGAGACCCAGTACTTC	CASSQRQGAKETQYF
NA	TRBV5-6	TRBJ1-2	NA	TGTGCCAGCAGCTCCTCGACAGGATATGGCTACACCTTC	CASSSSTGYGYTF
NA	TRBV6-5	TRBJ2-1	NA	TGTGCCAGCAGTCCTCAGGTATACAATGAGCAGTTCTTC	CASSPQVYNEQFF
TRBD1	TRBV11-3	TRBJ2-2	NA	TGTGCCAGCAGCTTCAGGGGGCTGGGCGGGGAGCTGTTTTTT	CASSFRGLGGELFF
NA	TRBV9	TRBJ1-3	NA	TGTGCCAGCAGCGTGCAGGGACAAGAGGCCTCTGGAAACACCATATATTTT	CASSVQGQEASGNTIYF
NA	TRBV7-2	TRBJ2-5	NA	TGTGCCAGCAGCTTAGAAGGCGGGGAGACCCAGTACTTC	CASSLEGGETQYF
NA	TRBV15	TRBJ2-5	NA	TGTGCCACCAGCAGATCCCGGAGCCCCCGCCAAGAGACCCAGTACTTC	CATSRSRSPRQETQYF
NA	TRBV19	TRBJ1-1	NA	TGTGCCAGTAGTGGAGCGGGGGTAGGGAACACTGAAGCTTTCTTT	CASSGAGVGNTEAFF
NA	TRBV13	TRBJ1-6	few	TGTGCCAGCAGCTTGGCTAGGTCACCCCTCCACTTT	CASSLARSPLHF
NA	TRBV11-2	TRBJ2-5	NA	TGTGCCAGCAGCTTAGTTAGGCTAGCGCGGGAGACCCAGTACTTC	CASSLVRLARETQYF
NA	TRBV7-8	TRBJ1-1	NA	TGTGCCAGCAGCCCCGGGAACCTGAACACTGAAGCTTTCTTT	CASSPGNLNTEAFF
TRBD1	TRBV9	TRBJ1-6	NA	TGTGCCAGCAGGAAAGGGACAGGGAATTCACCCCTCCACTTT	CASRKGTGNSPLHF
NA	TRBV11-1	TRBJ1-1	NA	TGTGCCAGCAGGGCCAGGGATTATGTCACTGAAGCTTTCTTT	CASRARDYVTEAFF
TRBD1	TRBV29-1	TRBJ1-4	NA	TGCAGCGCAGGATCGGGACAGGGGGGTGAAAAACTGTTTTTT	CSAGSGQGGEKLFF
NA	TRBV29-1	TRBJ1-2	NA	TGCAGCGTCGTCCGGACGGATGGCTACACCTTC	CSVVRTDGYTF
NA	TRBV7-9	TRBJ1-1	NA	TGTGCCAGCAGCCCAGTCGGGGGGCCTGAAGCTTTCTTT	CASSPVGGPEAFF
TRBD1	TRBV7-9	TRBJ1-5	NA	TGTGCCAGCAGCTTATCAGGGGGCGATCAGCCCCAGCATTTT	CASSLSGGDQPQHF
NA	TRBV3-1/TRBV3-2	TRBJ1-2	NA	TGTGCCAGCAGCCAATTACAAGTCACTAACTATGGCTACACCTTC	CASSQLQVTNYGYTF
NA	TRBV5-1	TRBJ1-2	NA	TGCGCCAGCGGAATAGGTGGCTCGGGTTCTGGCTACACCTTC	CASGIGGSGSGYTF
NA	TRBV7-9	TRBJ2-1	NA	TGTGCCAGCAGCTTCCGACAGAAACTAACTTCCTACAATGAGCAGTTCTTC	CASSFRQKLTSYNEQFF
NA	TRBV18	TRBJ1-1	NA	TGTGCCAGCTCACCAGGCGGGGATGAAGCTTTCTTT	CASSPGGDEAFF
NA	TRBV7-8	TRBJ1-2	NA	TGTGCCAGCAGCTTAGAAGGGAGGAGAGAGGTCTATGGCTACACCTTC	CASSLEGRREVYGYTF
NA	TRBV30	TRBJ1-5	NA	TGTGCCTGGAGTTACGACAAGTATAGCAATCAGCCCCAGCATTTT	CAWSYDKYSNQPQHF
NA	TRBV29-1	TRBJ2-3	NA	TGCAGCGTCAGCCGGACGGACCGCATGGATACGCAGTATTTT	CSVSRTDRMDTQYF
NA	TRBV3-1/TRBV3-2	TRBJ2-7	few	TGTGCCAGCAGCCGGGGCGGCAGGGGAACCTACGAGCAGTACTTC	CASSRGGRGTYEQYF
NA	TRBV5-1	TRBJ1-1	NA	TGCGCCAGCAGCTTCCAGCTTGGGAATGAAGCTTTCTTT	CASSFQLGNEAFF
NA	TRBV27	TRBJ2-5	NA	TGTGCCAGCAGTGTATTCCAGGGGGGGATTCAAGAGACCCAGTACTTC	CASSVFQGGIQETQYF
TRBD1	TRBV5-1	TRBJ1-5	NA	TGCGCCAGCAGCCAAACGGGACAGGGTAATCAGCCCCAGCATTTT	CASSQTGQGNQPQHF
NA	TRBV6-5	TRBJ1-5	few	TGTGCCAGCAGTAAACCCCTCGGCAATCAGCCCCAGCATTTT	CASSKPLGNQPQHF
TRBD1	TRBV18	TRBJ1-2	NA	TGTGCCAGCTCACAAACAGGGGGCCCCTATGGCTACACCTTC	CASSQTGGPYGYTF